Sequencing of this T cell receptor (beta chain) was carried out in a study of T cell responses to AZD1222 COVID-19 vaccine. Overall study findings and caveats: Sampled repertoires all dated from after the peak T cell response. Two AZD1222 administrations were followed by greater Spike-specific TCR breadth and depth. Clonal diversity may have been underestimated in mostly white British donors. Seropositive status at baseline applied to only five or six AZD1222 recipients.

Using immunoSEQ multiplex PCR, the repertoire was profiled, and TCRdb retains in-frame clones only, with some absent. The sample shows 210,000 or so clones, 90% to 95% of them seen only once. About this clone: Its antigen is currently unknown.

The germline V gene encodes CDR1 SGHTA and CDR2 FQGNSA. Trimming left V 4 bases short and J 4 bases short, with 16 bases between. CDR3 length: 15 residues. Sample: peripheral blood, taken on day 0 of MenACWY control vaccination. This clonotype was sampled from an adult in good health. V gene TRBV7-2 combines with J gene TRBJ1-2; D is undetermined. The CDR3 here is CASSSPDGFLYGYTF. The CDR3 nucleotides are TGTGCCAGCAGCTCCCCGGACGGATTCCTCTATGGCTACACCTTC.